This TCR beta chain was captured in a study of T cells after yellow fever vaccination. Study-wide findings and caveats: Abundant clonotypes (contaminants from the bulk population) could be present in FACS-sorted repertoires. Among primary-vaccination clones, most reappeared after the booster, at 95% to 96% for CD4 and 85% to 90% for CD8. When the response was secondary, it was weaker but reached its peak faster, day 5 versus 15.

5'RACE template switching produced TCR cDNA carrying a universal primer site and UMIs. TCRdb re-called the 5' RACE reads with MiXCR, one entry per CDR3 protein. This sample has over 150,000 distinct CDR3 sequences, with roughly 6.4% found just once. Germline V gene lookup returns CDR1 DFQATT and CDR2 SNEGSKA (reference sequence). The CDR3 has 17 amino acids. The V segment lost 1 base and the J segment 2 bases; nucleotides outside the gene matches: 7. This clonotype was recorded a few times. Antigen: not known. This receptor was taken from a man aged 18-30 years who received the YFV17D yellow fever vaccine. The V gene is TRBV20-1, the J gene TRBJ2-1, with 11 positions matching TRBD2. Sequences were derived from CD4+ T cells sorted from PBMCs, sampled on the day of the first yellow fever vaccination. The CDR3 loop reads CSARVPAGLAAYNEQFF. DNA of the CDR3: TGCAGTGCTAGAGTTCCCGCGGGACTAGCGGCCTACAATGAGCAGTTCTTC.